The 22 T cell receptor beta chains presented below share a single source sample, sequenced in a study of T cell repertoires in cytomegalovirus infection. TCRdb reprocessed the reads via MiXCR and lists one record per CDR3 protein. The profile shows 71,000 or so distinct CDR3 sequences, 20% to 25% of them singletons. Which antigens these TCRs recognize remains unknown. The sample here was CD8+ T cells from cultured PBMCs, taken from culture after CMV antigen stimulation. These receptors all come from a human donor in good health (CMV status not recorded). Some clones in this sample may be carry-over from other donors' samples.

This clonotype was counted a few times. CDR3 sequence reads: CASSVESRDHIVTYEQYF. CDR3 sequence (DNA): TGTGCCAGCAGCGTAGAGTCCCGGGACCACATCGTCACCTACGAGCAGTACTTC. The gene calls are TRBV9 and TRBJ2-7; D may correspond to TRBD1 or TRBD2 (5 bases each). This CDR3 spans 18 amino acids. Deletions cut 0 bases from V and 2 bases from J, with 21 bases between. The germline gives CDR1 SGDLS, CDR2 YYNGEE.

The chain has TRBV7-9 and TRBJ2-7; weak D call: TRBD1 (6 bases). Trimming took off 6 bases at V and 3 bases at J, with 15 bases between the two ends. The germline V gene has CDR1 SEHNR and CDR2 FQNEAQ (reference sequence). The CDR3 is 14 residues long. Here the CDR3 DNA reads TGTGCCAGCAGAGCCGGACAGCTGGACTACGAGCAGTACTTC. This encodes CASRAGQLDYEQYF.

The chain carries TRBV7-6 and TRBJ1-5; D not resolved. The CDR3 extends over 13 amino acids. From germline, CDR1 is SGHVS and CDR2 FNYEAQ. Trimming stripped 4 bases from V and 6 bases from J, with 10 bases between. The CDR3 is CASSSRIGQPQHF. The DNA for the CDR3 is TGTGCCAGCAGCTCTAGGATCGGTCAGCCCCAGCATTTT.

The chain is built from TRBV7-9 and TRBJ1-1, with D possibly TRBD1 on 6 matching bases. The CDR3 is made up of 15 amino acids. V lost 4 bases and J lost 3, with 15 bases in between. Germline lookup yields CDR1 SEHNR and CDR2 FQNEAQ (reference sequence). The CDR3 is CASSWGRQVDTEAFF. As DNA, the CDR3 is TGTGCCAGCAGCTGGGGAAGACAGGTAGACACTGAAGCTTTCTTT.

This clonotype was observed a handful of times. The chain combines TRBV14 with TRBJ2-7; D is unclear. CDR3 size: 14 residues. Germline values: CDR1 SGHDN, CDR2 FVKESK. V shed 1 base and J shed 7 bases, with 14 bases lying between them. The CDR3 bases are TGTGCCAGCAGCCAAGTCATTGTTTCGGGTGAGCAGTACTTC. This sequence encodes CASSQVIVSGEQYF.

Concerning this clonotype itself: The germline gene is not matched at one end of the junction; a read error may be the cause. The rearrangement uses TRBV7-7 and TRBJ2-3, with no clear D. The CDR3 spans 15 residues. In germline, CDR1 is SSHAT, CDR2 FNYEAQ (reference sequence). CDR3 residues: CASSPGPRSPDTQYF. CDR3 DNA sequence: TGTGCTAGCAGCCCGGGCCCTCGAAGTCCGGATACGCAGTATTTT.

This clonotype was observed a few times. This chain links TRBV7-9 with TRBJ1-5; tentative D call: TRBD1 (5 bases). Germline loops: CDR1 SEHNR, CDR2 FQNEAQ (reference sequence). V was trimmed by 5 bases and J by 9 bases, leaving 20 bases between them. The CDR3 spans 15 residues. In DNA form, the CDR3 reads TGTGCCAGCAGCCCAGGGACGGCCGTATGGTTGCCCCAGCATTTT. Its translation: CASSPGTAVWLPQHF.

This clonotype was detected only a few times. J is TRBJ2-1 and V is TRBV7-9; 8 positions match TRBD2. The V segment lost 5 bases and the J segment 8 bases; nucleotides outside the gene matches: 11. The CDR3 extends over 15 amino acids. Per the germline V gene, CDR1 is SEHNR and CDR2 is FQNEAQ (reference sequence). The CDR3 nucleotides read TGTGCCAGCAGCAGAAGTCAGCGGGGGAAGGATGAGCAGTTCTTC. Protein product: CASSRSQRGKDEQFF.

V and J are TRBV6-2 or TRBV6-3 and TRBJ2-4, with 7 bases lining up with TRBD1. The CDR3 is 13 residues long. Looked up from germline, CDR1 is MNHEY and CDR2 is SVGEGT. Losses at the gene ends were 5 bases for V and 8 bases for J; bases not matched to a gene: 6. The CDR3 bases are TGTGCCAGCAGTCCCGACAGGGCAGACATTCAGTACTTC. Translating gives CASSPDRADIQYF.

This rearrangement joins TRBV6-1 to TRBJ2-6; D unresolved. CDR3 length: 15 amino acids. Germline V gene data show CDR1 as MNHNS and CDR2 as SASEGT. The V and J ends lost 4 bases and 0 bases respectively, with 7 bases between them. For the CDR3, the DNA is TGTGCCAGCAGTGTAGATGTCTCTGGGGCCAACGTCCTGACTTTC. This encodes CASSVDVSGANVLTF.

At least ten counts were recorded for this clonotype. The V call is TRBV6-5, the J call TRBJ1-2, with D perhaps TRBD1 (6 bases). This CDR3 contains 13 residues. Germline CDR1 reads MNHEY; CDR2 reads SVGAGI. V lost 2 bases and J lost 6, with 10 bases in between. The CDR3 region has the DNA TGTGCCAGCAGTTACGGGGGGGGCGATGGCTACACCTTC. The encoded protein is CASSYGGGDGYTF.

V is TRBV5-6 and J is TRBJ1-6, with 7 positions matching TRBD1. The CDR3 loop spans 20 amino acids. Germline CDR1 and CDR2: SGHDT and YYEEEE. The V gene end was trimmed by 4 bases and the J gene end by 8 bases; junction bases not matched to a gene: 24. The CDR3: CASSQNPPGAGGTYYSPLHF. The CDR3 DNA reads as TGTGCCAGCAGCCAAAACCCACCCGGCGCAGGGGGGACGTATTATTCACCCCTCCACTTT.

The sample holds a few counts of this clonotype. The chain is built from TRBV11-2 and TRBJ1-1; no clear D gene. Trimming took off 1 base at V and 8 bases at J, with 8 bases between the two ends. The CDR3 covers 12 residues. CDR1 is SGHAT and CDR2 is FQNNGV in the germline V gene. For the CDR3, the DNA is TGTGCCAGCAGCTTAGGGCCTTTAGAAGCTTTCTTT. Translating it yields CASSLGPLEAFF.

The chain's CDR3 is CASSQDSPQGNWYTEAFF. DNA of the CDR3: TGCGCCAGCAGCCAAGATTCCCCCCAGGGAAATTGGTACACTGAAGCTTTCTTT. The rearrangement joins TRBV4-1 to TRBJ1-1; D possibly corresponds to TRBD1 (5 bases). Germline V gene sequence: CDR1 MGHRA, CDR2 YSYEKL. V gave up 0 bases and J gave up 3 bases, with 20 bases separating them. The CDR3 has 18 residues.

Here the CDR3 DNA reads TGTGCCAGCCTCATGAGGGGTTCTAATGAAAAACTGTTTTTT. Translation: CASLMRGSNEKLFF. V is TRBV12-3 or TRBV12-4 and J is TRBJ1-4; a weak D match, TRBD1 (5 bases). The CDR3 extends over 14 amino acids. V was clipped by 8 bases and J by 3 bases, with 13 bases between them.

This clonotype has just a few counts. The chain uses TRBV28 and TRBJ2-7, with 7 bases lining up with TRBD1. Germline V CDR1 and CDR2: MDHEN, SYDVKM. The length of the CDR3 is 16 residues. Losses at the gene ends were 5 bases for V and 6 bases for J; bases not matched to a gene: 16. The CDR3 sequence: CASSPRTGNLLREQYF. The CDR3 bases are TGTGCCAGCAGTCCCAGGACAGGTAACCTTCTACGCGAGCAGTACTTC.

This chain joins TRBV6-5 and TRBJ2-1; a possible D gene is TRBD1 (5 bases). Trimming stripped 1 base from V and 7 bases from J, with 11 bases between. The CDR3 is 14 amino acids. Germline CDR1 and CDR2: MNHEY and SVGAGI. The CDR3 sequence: CASSYLTGWNEQFF. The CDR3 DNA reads TGTGCCAGCAGTTACTTAACAGGTTGGAATGAGCAGTTCTTC.

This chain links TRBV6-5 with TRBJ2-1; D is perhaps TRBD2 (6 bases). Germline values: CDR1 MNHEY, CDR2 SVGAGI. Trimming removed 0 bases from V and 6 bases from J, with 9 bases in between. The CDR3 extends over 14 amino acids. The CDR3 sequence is CASSYSSGANEQFF. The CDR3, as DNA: TGTGCCAGCAGTTACTCGTCGGGAGCCAATGAGCAGTTCTTC.

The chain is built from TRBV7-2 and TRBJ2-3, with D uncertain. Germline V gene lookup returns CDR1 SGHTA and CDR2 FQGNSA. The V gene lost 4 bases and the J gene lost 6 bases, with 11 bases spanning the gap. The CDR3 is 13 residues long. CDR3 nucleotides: TGTGCCAGCAGCTCCCGACGGGTGGATACGCAGTATTTT. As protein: CASSSRRVDTQYF. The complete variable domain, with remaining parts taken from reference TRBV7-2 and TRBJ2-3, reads GAGVSQSPSNKVTEKGKDVELRCDPISGHTALYWYRQSLGQGLEFLIYFQGNSAPDKSGLPSDRFSAERTGGSVSTLTIQRTQQEDSAVYLCASSSRRVDTQYFGPGTRLTVL.

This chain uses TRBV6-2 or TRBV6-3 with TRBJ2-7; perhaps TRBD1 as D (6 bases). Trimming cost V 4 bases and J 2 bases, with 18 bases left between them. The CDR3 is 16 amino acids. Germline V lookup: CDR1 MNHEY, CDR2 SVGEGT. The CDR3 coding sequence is TGTGCCAGCAGTTCCGGAGTAGTGGACAGTACCTACGAGCAGTACTTC. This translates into CASSSGVVDSTYEQYF.

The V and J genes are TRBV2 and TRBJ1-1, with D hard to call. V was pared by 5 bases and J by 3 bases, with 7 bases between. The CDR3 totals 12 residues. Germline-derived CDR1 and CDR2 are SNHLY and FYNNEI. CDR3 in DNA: TGTGCCAGCAGTCGAGTCGACACTGAAGCTTTCTTT. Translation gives CASSRVDTEAFF.

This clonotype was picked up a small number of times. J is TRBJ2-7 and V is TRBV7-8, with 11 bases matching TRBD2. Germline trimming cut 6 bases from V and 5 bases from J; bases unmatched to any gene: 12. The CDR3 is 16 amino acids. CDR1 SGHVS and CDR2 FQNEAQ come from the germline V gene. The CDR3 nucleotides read TGTGCCAGCAGTCCAGATCGGCTAGCGGGGGGAAACGAGCAGTACTTC. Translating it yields CASSPDRLAGGNEQYF.